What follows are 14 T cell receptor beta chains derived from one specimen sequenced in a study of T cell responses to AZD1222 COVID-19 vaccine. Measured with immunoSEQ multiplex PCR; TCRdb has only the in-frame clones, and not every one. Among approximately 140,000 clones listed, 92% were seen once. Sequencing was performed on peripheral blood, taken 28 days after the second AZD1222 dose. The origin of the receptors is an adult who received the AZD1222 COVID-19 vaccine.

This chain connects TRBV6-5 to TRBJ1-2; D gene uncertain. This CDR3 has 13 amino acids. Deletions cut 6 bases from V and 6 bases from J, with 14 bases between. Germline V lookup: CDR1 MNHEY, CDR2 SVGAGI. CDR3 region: CASRFDIANGYTF. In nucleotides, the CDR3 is TGTGCCAGCAGATTCGACATTGCGAATGGCTACACCTTC.

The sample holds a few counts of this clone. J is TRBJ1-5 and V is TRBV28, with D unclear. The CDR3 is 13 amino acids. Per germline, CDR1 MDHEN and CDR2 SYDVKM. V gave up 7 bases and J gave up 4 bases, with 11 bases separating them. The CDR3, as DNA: TGTGCCAGCATCGGGTATGGAAATCAGCCCCAGCATTTT. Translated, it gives CASIGYGNQPQHF.

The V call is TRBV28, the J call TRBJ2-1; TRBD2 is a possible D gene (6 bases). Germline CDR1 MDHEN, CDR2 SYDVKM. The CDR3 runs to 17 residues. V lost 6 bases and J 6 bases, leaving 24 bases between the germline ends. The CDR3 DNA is TGTGCCAGCAGCTCGCCTCTAGCGACCACCCCCATCAATGAGCAGTTCTTC. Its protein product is CASSSPLATTPINEQFF.

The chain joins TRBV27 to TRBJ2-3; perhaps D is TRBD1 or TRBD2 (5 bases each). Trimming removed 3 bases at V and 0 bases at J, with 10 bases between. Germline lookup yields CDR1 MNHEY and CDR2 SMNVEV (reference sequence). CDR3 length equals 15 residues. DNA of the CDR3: TGTGCCAGCAGTTTCTTCGGGGCTAGCACAGATACGCAGTATTTT. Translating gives CASSFFGASTDTQYF.

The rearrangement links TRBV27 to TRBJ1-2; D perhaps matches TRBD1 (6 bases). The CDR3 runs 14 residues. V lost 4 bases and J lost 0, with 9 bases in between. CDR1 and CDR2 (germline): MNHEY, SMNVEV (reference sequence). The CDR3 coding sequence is TGTGCCAGCAGTTATCAGGGGACTAACTATGGCTACACCTTC. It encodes CASSYQGTNYGYTF.

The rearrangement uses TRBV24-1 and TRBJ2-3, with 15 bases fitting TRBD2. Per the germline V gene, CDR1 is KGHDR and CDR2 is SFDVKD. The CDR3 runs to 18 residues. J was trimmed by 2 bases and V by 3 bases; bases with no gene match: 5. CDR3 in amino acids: CATSDNGLAGGITDTQYF. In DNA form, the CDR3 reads TGTGCCACCAGTGATAACGGACTAGCGGGAGGGATCACAGATACGCAGTATTTT.

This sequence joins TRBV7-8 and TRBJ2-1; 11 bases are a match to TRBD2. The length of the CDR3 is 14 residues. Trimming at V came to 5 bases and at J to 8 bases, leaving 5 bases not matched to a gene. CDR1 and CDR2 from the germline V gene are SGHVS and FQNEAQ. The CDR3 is CASSLSGRAHEQFF. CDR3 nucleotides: TGTGCCAGCAGCCTTAGCGGGAGGGCCCATGAGCAGTTCTTC.

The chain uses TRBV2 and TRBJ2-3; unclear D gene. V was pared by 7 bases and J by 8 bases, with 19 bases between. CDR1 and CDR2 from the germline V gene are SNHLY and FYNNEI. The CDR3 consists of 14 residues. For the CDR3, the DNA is TGTGCCAGCAAAAAAGAGGCCGCCTCAGCTACGCAGTATTTT. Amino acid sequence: CASKKEAASATQYF.

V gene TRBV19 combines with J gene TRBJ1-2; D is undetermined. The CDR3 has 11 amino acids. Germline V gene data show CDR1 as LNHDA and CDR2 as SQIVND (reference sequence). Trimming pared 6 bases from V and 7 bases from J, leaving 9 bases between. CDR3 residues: CASRGFPGYTF. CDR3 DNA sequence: TGTGCCAGTAGGGGATTTCCTGGCTACACCTTC.

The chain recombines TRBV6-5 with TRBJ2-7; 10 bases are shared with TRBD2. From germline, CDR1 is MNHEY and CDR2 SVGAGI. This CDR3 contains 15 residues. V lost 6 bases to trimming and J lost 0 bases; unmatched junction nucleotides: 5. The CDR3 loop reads CASRRLAGDSYEQYF. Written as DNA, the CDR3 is TGTGCCAGCAGGCGACTAGCGGGTGACTCCTACGAGCAGTACTTC.

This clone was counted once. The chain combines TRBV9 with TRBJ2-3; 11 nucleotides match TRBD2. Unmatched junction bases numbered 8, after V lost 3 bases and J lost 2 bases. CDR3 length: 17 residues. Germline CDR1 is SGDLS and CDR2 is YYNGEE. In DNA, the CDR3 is TGTGCCAGCAGCGGACCCATAGCGGGAGGGACCACAGATACGCAGTATTTT. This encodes CASSGPIAGGTTDTQYF.

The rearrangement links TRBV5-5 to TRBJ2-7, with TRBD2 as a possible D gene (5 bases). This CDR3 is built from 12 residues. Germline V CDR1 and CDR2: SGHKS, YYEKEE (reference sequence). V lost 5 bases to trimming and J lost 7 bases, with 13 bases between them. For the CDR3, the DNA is TGTGCCAGCAGGGTGGACTCCGGGGAGCAGTACTTC. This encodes CASRVDSGEQYF.

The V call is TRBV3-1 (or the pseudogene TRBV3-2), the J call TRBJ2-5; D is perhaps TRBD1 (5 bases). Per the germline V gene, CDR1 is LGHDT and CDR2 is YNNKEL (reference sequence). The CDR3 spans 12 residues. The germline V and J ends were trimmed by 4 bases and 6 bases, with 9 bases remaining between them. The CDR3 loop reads CASSRYRQTQYF. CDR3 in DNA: TGTGCCAGCAGCCGCTACAGGCAGACCCAGTACTTC.

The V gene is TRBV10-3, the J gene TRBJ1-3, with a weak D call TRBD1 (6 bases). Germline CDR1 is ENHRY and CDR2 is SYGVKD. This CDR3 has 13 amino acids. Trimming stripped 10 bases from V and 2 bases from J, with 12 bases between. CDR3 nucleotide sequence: TGTGCCACCGTTCAGGGGCCTGGAAACACCATATATTTT. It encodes CATVQGPGNTIYF.